This TCR beta chain was recovered during a study of response to subunit inactivated influenza vaccine. Study findings and constraints: That few new T cells are recruited by each seasonal influenza vaccination was the authors' suggestion.

This clonotype came up a few times. Its antigen is not identified. Deletions cut 1 base from V and 3 bases from J, with 14 bases between. The CDR3 contains 15 residues. The germline gives CDR1 SGHDT, CDR2 YYEEEE. TCRdb recomputed calls from the RT-PCR reads with MiXCR, one row per CDR3 protein. The sample lists about 570,000 distinct CDR3 sequences, about 11% occurring once. This sample was shared with a second study, whose subject was T cells expressing NK-cell markers. From that study: With UMIs, 5'RACE template switching was used to make TCR beta cDNA. The eight sequenced donors comprised seven who were HCMV-seropositive and one who was seronegative. These clonotypes also led the CD3+CD56-NKG2C+ fraction in a handful of donors.

This receptor was obtained from a man over 45 who received an inactivated influenza vaccine. The J gene is TRBJ2-7, the V gene TRBV5-6, with D possibly matching TRBD1 (6 bases). The source was PBMCs from blood, collected on the day of vaccination. The CDR3 loop reads CASSLPGTRIYEQYF. The CDR3, as DNA: TGTGCCAGCAGCTTGCCCGGGACAAGGATCTACGAGCAGTACTTC.